This entry is about one T cell receptor beta chain. Its target is not known. Looked up from germline, CDR1 is MDHEN and CDR2 is SYDVKM. There are 14 residues in the CDR3. Trimming cost V 6 bases and J 8 bases; bases outside gene matches: 6. This sample stems from a study of post-analysis software for immune sequencing data. Every TCR beta cDNA library bore unique molecular identifiers. Via MiXCR, TCRdb re-called the PCR reads, giving one row per CDR3 protein. Altogether 550,000 to 700,000 distinct CDR3 sequences are present, roughly 46% being singletons, with the ten largest covering around 1.7%. Study-level results: A few TRBV segments occurring more often in patients than controls included TRBV5-6, TRBV5-1 and TRBV20-1.

The receptor comes from a girl aged 10 to 17 with multiple sclerosis. V is TRBV28 and J is TRBJ1-6, with TRBD1 matching 8 bases. The source material was blood. The CDR3 sequence is CASSPGTGYSPLHF. Here the CDR3 DNA reads TGTGCCAGCAGCCCCGGGACAGGTTATTCACCCCTCCACTTT.